This T cell receptor (beta chain) was retrieved from a study of blood T cell repertoires in COVID-19. Trimming cost V 4 bases and J 0 bases; bases outside gene matches: 11. The CDR3 sequence is 17 residues long. CDR1 is SGHRS, CDR2 YFSETQ, per germline. Clones were sequenced by immunoSEQ multiplex PCR, and TCRdb holds only the in-frame ones, with some missing. There are tens of thousands of clones in the sample; around 70% occur only once, and 18% lies in the top ten. This receptor was obtained from a woman between 50 and 59 years old with active or convalescent COVID-19. The sample comprised peripheral blood. This chain connects TRBV5-1 to TRBJ2-5; 8 bases agree with TRBD2. The CDR3 sequence: CASSRIIGREYQETQYF. The CDR3, as DNA: TGCGCCAGCAGCCGAATAATCGGGAGGGAGTACCAAGAGACCCAGTACTTC.